This entry lists 19 T cell receptor beta chains sequenced from one sample in a study of cytomegalovirus exposure and HLA in healthy donors. TCRdb keeps only in-frame clones here, not all; method: immunoSEQ multiplex PCR. Of approximately 80,000 clones in the sample, 80% to 95% were seen once. The specimen was PBMCs. All receptors come from a young woman in good health and CMV-seronegative.

This chain joins TRBV7-9 and TRBJ2-7; tentatively, D is TRBD1 (6 bases). The CDR3 has 13 residues. The germline gives CDR1 SEHNR, CDR2 FQNEAQ (reference sequence). Trimming pared 4 bases from V and 3 bases from J, leaving 10 bases between. CDR3 bases: TGTGCCAGCAGCTGGGACATTCTCTACGAGCAGTACTTC. Residues: CASSWDILYEQYF.

The CDR3 DNA reads as TGTGCCAGCTCGTCGGGACTAGGAGAGACCCAGTACTTC. Its translation is CASSSGLGETQYF. The chain links TRBV18 to TRBJ2-5; 8 nucleotides align to TRBD2. With 6 bases clipped from V and 4 bases from J, the junction kept 4 bases outside the gene matches. From germline, CDR1 is KGHSH and CDR2 LQKENI. CDR3 length equals 13 residues.

The chain is built from TRBV5-1 and TRBJ1-5; 7 bases are a match to TRBD1. From germline, CDR1 is SGHRS and CDR2 YFSETQ. This CDR3 region has 14 residues. With V trimmed by 0 bases and J by 6 bases, 3 bases remained unmatched. CDR3 protein: CASSLEQGTQPQHF. The DNA of the CDR3 is TGCGCCAGCAGCTTGGAACAGGGGACTCAGCCCCAGCATTTT.

V gene TRBV6-5 combines with J gene TRBJ2-7, with 8 bases matching TRBD1. The V and J ends lost 0 bases and 3 bases, in that order; junction bases with no gene match: 7. Germline values: CDR1 MNHEY, CDR2 SVGAGI. This CDR3 has 16 amino acids. As DNA, the CDR3 is TGTGCCAGCAGTTACTCTTTTACTGACAGGGGCTACGAGCAGTACTTC. Its translation: CASSYSFTDRGYEQYF.

V gene TRBV5-1 combines with J gene TRBJ1-3, with D perhaps matching TRBD1 (6 bases). Germline CDR1 SGHRS, CDR2 YFSETQ. Between the trimmed V and J ends, which lost 2 bases and 0 bases, there was a span of 9 bases. CDR3 length: 15 residues. The chain's CDR3 is CASSLQGDSGNTIYF. As DNA, the CDR3 is TGCGCCAGCAGCTTACAGGGAGACTCTGGAAACACCATATATTTT.

This clone was seen a single time. CDR3 in DNA: TGTGCCAGCAGCCTCTCGAGGGGGTCTAATGAAAAACTGTTTTTT. Protein: CASSLSRGSNEKLFF. The chain is built from TRBV7-9 and TRBJ1-4, with D perhaps TRBD1 (6 bases). Germline V gene sequence: CDR1 SEHNR, CDR2 FQNEAQ (reference sequence). The CDR3 is made up of 15 amino acids. Trimming stripped 5 bases from V and 3 bases from J, with 13 bases between. The full variable domain, its missing parts supplied by reference TRBV7-9 and TRBJ1-4, is DTGVSQNPRHKITKRGQNVTFRCDPISEHNRLYWYRQTLGQGPEFLTYFQNEAQLEKSRLLSDRFSAERPKGSFSTLEIQRTEQGDSAMYLCASSLSRGSNEKLFFGSGTQLSVL.

The chain joins TRBV5-1 to TRBJ2-5; a possible D gene is TRBD2 (5 bases). V was cut by 4 bases and J by 5 bases, with 18 bases left in between. The germline CDR1 and CDR2 sequences are SGHRS and YFSETQ. The CDR3 loop spans 15 amino acids. The CDR3 loop reads CASSPRLGTGETQYF. CDR3 bases: TGCGCCAGCAGCCCACGTTTGGGTACGGGGGAGACCCAGTACTTC.

The genes are TRBV19 and TRBJ2-3, with 13 positions matching TRBD2. Germline CDR1 and CDR2: LNHDA and SQIVND (reference sequence). This CDR3 has 16 residues. Germline trimming cut 6 bases from V and 6 bases from J; bases unmatched to any gene: 9. CDR3 amino acids: CASRPRTSGGPDTQYF. The CDR3 coding sequence is TGTGCCAGTAGACCCCGGACTAGCGGGGGTCCGGATACGCAGTATTTT.

The V call is TRBV7-9, the J call TRBJ1-1; no definite D call. V lost 5 bases, J lost 1 base, and 14 bases lay in between. CDR3 length equals 15 residues. The V gene's germline CDR1 is SEHNR and CDR2 FQNEAQ (reference sequence). The CDR3 bases are TGTGCCAGCAGCCTCGGGAGGGCCCAGAACACTGAAGCTTTCTTT. Encoded protein: CASSLGRAQNTEAFF.

The CDR3 loop reads CAISGGLAGTTGELFF. In nucleotides, the CDR3 is TGTGCCATCAGTGGGGGACTAGCGGGGACGACCGGGGAGCTGTTTTTT. V is TRBV10-3 and J is TRBJ2-2; 13 positions agree with TRBD2. The length of the CDR3 is 16 residues. V lost 4 bases, J lost 5 bases, and 4 bases stayed unmatched. Germline CDR1 reads ENHRY; CDR2 reads SYGVKD.

The chain carries TRBV30 and TRBJ1-1; D not certain. Looked up from germline, CDR1 is GTSNPN and CDR2 is SVGIG (reference sequence). Trimming left V 3 bases short and J 4 bases short, with 12 bases between. The CDR3 extends over 13 amino acids. The CDR3 loop reads CAWSPWGGTEAFF. CDR3 DNA: TGTGCCTGGAGCCCCTGGGGAGGCACTGAAGCTTTCTTT. Filled out from reference TRBV30 and TRBJ1-1, the complete variable domain reads SQTIHQWPATLVQPVGSPLSLECTVEGTSNPNLYWYRQAAGRGLQLLFYSVGIGQISSEVPQNLSASRPQDRQFILSSKKLLLSDSGFYLCAWSPWGGTEAFFGQGTRLTVV.

The chain employs TRBV7-9 and TRBJ2-5, with 15 bases fitting TRBD2. Trimming at V came to 0 bases and at J to 5 bases, leaving 10 bases not matched to a gene. The CDR3 covers 19 residues. Germline CDR1 and CDR2: SEHNR and FQNEAQ (reference sequence). The CDR3 reads CASSLARPGLAGGGETQYF. CDR3 bases: TGTGCCAGCAGCTTAGCCCGCCCGGGACTAGCGGGAGGTGGGGAGACCCAGTACTTC.

The V and J genes are TRBV5-4 and TRBJ2-3; 9 nucleotides agree with TRBD2. The CDR3 runs to 18 residues. Trimming at V came to 0 bases and at J to 2 bases, leaving 10 bases not matched to a gene. The V gene's germline CDR1 is SGHNT and CDR2 YYREEE (reference sequence). The CDR3 bases are TGTGCCAGCAGCTTGGAGGGGCGGGGGGGAATCGACACAGATACGCAGTATTTT. Its translation is CASSLEGRGGIDTDTQYF.

The chain employs TRBV6-5 and TRBJ1-1; 12 bases are shared with TRBD1. V shed 2 bases and J 6 bases; nucleotides not matched to a gene: 4. CDR3 length equals 15 residues. CDR1 and CDR2 from the germline V gene are MNHEY and SVGAGI. DNA of the CDR3: TGTGCCAGCAGTTACCCGGGACAGGGGGCTGCTGAAGCTTTCTTT. Translated: CASSYPGQGAAEAFF.

The chain combines TRBV6-1 with TRBJ1-2, with a tentative D call TRBD1 (5 bases). Looked up from germline, CDR1 is MNHNS and CDR2 is SASEGT. This CDR3 is 12 amino acids long. Trimming removed 7 bases from V and 5 bases from J, with 11 bases in between. CDR3 bases: TGTGCCAGCAAATCTCCAGGGTATGGCTACACCTTC. Translated: CASKSPGYGYTF.

This sequence joins TRBV29-1 and TRBJ1-1; 8 bases match TRBD1. Germline assignment: CDR1 SQVTM and CDR2 ANQGSEA. V lost 7 bases and J lost 1; bases outside the gene matches: 14. The CDR3 is 16 amino acids. As DNA, the CDR3 is TGCAGCGCCACTCCCAACAGGGGGAGAGGGAACACTGAAGCTTTCTTT. It codes for CSATPNRGRGNTEAFF.

This chain joins TRBV6-1 and TRBJ1-4, with a weak D call TRBD1 (5 bases). Looked up from germline, CDR1 is MNHNS and CDR2 is SASEGT. The CDR3 loop spans 14 amino acids. V was cut by 9 bases and J by 3 bases, with 14 bases left in between. The DNA of the CDR3 is TGTGCCAGTTCATCGGGGGGTGCTAATGAAAAACTGTTTTTT. Translation: CASSSGGANEKLFF.

V and J are TRBV6-1 and TRBJ2-7; D is unresolved. V was clipped by 4 bases and J by 0 bases, with 4 bases between them. This CDR3 spans 12 amino acids. Germline V CDR1 and CDR2: MNHNS, SASEGT. Written as DNA, the CDR3 is TGTGCCAGCAGTGCGGGCTCCTACGAGCAGTACTTC. It yields the protein CASSAGSYEQYF.

This clone was detected only once. V and J are TRBV5-1 and TRBJ2-7; 7 bases are a match to TRBD1. This CDR3 region has 15 residues. Germline V gene sequence: CDR1 SGHRS, CDR2 YFSETQ. V dropped 0 bases and J dropped 2; count of bases not matched to a gene: 5. The CDR3 region has the DNA TGCGCCAGCAGCTTGGACGGGACAGTTGCCTACGAGCAGTACTTC. Its translation: CASSLDGTVAYEQYF.